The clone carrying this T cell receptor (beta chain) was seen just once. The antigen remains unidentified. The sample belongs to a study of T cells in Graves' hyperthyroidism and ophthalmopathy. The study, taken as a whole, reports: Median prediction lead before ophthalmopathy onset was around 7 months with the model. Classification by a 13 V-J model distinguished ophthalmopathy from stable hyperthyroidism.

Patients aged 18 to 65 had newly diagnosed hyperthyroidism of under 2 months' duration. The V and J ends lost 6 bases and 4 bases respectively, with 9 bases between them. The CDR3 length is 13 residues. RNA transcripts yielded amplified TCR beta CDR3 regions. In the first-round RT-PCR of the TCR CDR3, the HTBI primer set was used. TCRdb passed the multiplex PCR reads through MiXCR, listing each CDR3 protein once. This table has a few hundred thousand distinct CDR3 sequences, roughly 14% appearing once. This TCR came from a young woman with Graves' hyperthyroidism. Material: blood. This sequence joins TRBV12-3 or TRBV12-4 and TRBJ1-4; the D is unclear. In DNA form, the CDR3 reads TGTGCCAGCAGCCACACATATAATGAAAAACTGTTTTTT. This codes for CASSHTYNEKLFF.